The rows below give T cell receptor beta chains drawn from one sample of a study of blood T cell repertoires in COVID-19. Sequenced by immunoSEQ multiplex PCR; TCRdb stores in-frame clones only, minus some. The data show a few hundred thousand clones, roughly nine tenths seen once. Sequenced: PBMCs or T cells enriched from blood (not recorded which). All receptors derive from a man between 18 and 35 years old who had recovered from COVID-19. The conserved cysteine and the conserved F or W are not part of the CDR3 here.

j_call v_call cdr3_aa
TRBJ1-4 TRBV19 ASSRDRNNEKLF
TRBJ2-7 TRBV29-1 SSQQGSGEQY
TRBJ1-6 TRBV4-1 ASSPGTINSPLH
TRBJ1-2 TRBV19 ASSIAIGQVPNYGYT
TRBJ1-5 TRBV4-2 ASSQAGDSNQPQH
TRBJ2-3 TRBV7-6 ASSLVDGGFPTDTQY
TRBJ2-1 TRBV7-3 ASSPRLPSRSSYNEQF
TRBJ2-7 TRBV7-9 ASSHETGIHEQY
TRBJ2-7 TRBV4-1 ASSQTQGGSYEQY
TRBJ2-1 TRBV6-5 ASSSRTSGVYNEQF
TRBJ2-7 TRBV7-9 ASSLGGTVESYEQY
TRBJ1-2 TRBV19 ASSIVQGLGYT
TRBJ1-2 TRBV29-1 SVVGDRQGDYYGYT
TRBJ1-5 TRBV6-5 ASSPREYQPQH
TRBJ2-3 TRBV7-2 ASSYHRDTQY
TRBJ1-1 TRBV27 ASSKGQGGIGPEAF
TRBJ1-1 TRBV3-1/TRBV3-2 ASSQRGDTEAF
TRBJ2-7 TRBV5-1 ASSLAGTGDYEQY
TRBJ2-7 TRBV25-1 ASSEAGKSSYEQY
TRBJ2-5 TRBV7-3 ASSLRSGGN
TRBJ2-7 TRBV15 ATSRASEFVEQY
TRBJ1-3 TRBV21-1 ASRTTGDRGNTIY
TRBJ2-6 TRBV11-2 ASRRPGQALSGANVLT
TRBJ2-1 TRBV9 ASSALAGNEQF
TRBJ2-3 TRBV5-3 ARSPPSGGADTQY
TRBJ1-4 TRBV2 ASRPLTGEVEKLF
TRBJ2-5 TRBV29-1 SVGLAGGPGETQY
TRBJ2-1 TRBV28 ASTPPGLVSYEQF
TRBJ2-7 TRBV28 ASSSGSYEQY
TRBJ2-2 TRBV4-2 ASSRLEETGELF
TRBJ2-5 TRBV15 ATKGQGIETQY
TRBJ1-2 TRBV27 ANWRRDGGYT
TRBJ1-2 TRBV7-2 ASSYRAGGGYT
TRBJ1-1 TRBV28 ASSLPSGGHPEAF
TRBJ1-2 TRBV5-1 ASSGGALYGYT
TRBJ1-1 TRBV5-4 ASRAQAGMNTEAF
TRBJ1-4 TRBV28 ASTRDSTSEKLF
TRBJ2-7 TRBV18 ASSPPLAGGHYEQY
TRBJ2-3 TRBV7-2 ASSLGSTGTDTQY
TRBJ2-2 TRBV9 ASSVTWDRGSTGELF
TRBJ2-2 TRBV4-2 ASSPSSGQTNTGELF
TRBJ2-7 TRBV19 ASSILAGVVYEQY